The 32 T cell receptor beta chains listed next were all sequenced from one sample in a study of shared clonotypes between healthy human individuals. Assay used: immunoSEQ multiplex PCR; TCRdb lists only in-frame clones, some missing. In the table there are 90,000 to 100,000 clones, roughly half of which are singletons. Source material: PBMCs. The receptor source for this set is a woman aged 40 to 50 in good health. Some clones in this sample may be carry-over from other donors' samples.

The rearrangement uses TRBV11-2 and TRBJ2-5; D uncertain. Per germline, CDR1 SGHAT and CDR2 FQNNGV. The V end lost 1 base, the J end lost 5 bases, and 5 bases lay between the germline ends. This CDR3 contains 12 residues. Written as DNA, the CDR3 is TGTGCCAGCAGCTTAGTGCCGGAGACCCAGTACTTC. Amino acids: CASSLVPETQYF.

The chain recombines TRBV15 with TRBJ2-7, with D uncertain. Germline assignment: CDR1 LNHNV and CDR2 YYDKDF (reference sequence). V lost 0 bases to trimming and J lost 4 bases, with 7 bases between them. The CDR3 sequence is 13 residues long. The CDR3 region has the DNA TGTGCCACCAGCAGAGATCATGGGTACGAGCAGTACTTC. Translated: CATSRDHGYEQYF.

The V gene is TRBV6-6, the J gene TRBJ2-5; 10 nucleotides match TRBD2. Germline CDR1 is MNHNY and CDR2 is SVGAGI (reference sequence). Trimming cost V 5 bases and J 0 bases; bases outside gene matches: 3. The length of the CDR3 is 15 residues. CDR3 sequence reads: CASSDLAGDQETQYF. The CDR3 nucleotides are TGTGCCAGCAGTGACCTAGCGGGAGACCAAGAGACCCAGTACTTC.

This clone was observed many times. This sample also contains other DNA sequences that code for the same CDR3. The CDR3 region is CASSLVRGGGHYGYTF. The CDR3 region has the DNA TGTGCCAGCAGTTTAGTTAGGGGCGGGGGACACTATGGCTACACCTTC. The genes are TRBV28 and TRBJ1-2; D might be TRBD1 (5 bases). The germline V gene encodes CDR1 MDHEN and CDR2 SYDVKM. CDR3 length equals 16 residues. V was clipped by 2 bases and J by 3 bases, with 16 bases between them.

Ten or more counts support this clone. The chain recombines TRBV29-1 with TRBJ1-1; unclear D gene. V dropped 1 base and J dropped 5 bases, with 11 bases sitting between them. Germline CDR1 and CDR2: SQVTM and ANQGSEA. This CDR3 is 13 amino acids long. Here the CDR3 reads CSVEGMGRTEAFF. DNA of the CDR3: TGCAGCGTTGAAGGGATGGGAAGGACTGAAGCTTTCTTT. Full variable domain (outside the CDR3, taken from reference TRBV29-1 and TRBJ1-1): SAVISQKPSRDICQRGTSLTIQCQVDSQVTMMFWYRQQPGQSLTLIATANQGSEATYESGFVIDKFPISRPNLTFSTLTVSNMSPEDSSIYLCSVEGMGRTEAFFGQGTRLTVV.

This clone was counted only a few times. The chain joins TRBV28 to TRBJ1-5; the D is unclear. Germline CDR1 reads MDHEN; CDR2 reads SYDVKM. With 5 bases removed from V and 3 bases from J, the gap between germline ends came to 11 bases. The CDR3 consists of 14 residues. The CDR3 reads CASSLAGFNQPQHF. CDR3 coding DNA: TGTGCCAGCAGTCTCGCAGGTTTCAATCAGCCCCAGCATTTT.

The sample holds many counts of this clone. This chain links TRBV29-1 with TRBJ2-1, with no clear D. This CDR3 contains 13 residues. Trimming stripped 4 bases from V and 5 bases from J, with 12 bases between. From germline, CDR1 is SQVTM and CDR2 ANQGSEA. CDR3 bases: TGCAGCGTTGTAGCCCAGAAAGACAATGAGCAGTTCTTC. Translated, it gives CSVVAQKDNEQFF.

This clone was observed many times. V is TRBV27 and J is TRBJ2-7; D may be TRBD2 (5 bases). The V gene lost 5 bases and the J gene lost 2 bases, with 16 bases spanning the gap. Germline-derived CDR1 and CDR2 are MNHEY and SMNVEV (reference sequence). The CDR3 has 15 residues. In DNA form, the CDR3 reads TGTGCCAGCAGTCCCGACGGGGTAAATGCCTACGAGCAGTACTTC. As protein: CASSPDGVNAYEQYF.

This clone has more than one count but fewer than ten. The rearrangement links TRBV27 to TRBJ2-1; D is uncertain. The ends were cut back, 3 bases at V and 2 bases at J, with 17 bases in the middle. This CDR3 is built from 17 residues. Germline V gene data show CDR1 as MNHEY and CDR2 as SMNVEV (reference sequence). The CDR3 DNA sequence: TGTGCCAGCAGTTTTCGACGCCGGCAAACTACCTACAATGAGCAGTTCTTC. This encodes CASSFRRRQTTYNEQFF.

This clone was seen at least ten times. V and J are TRBV6-5 and TRBJ2-7; a weak D match, TRBD2 (6 bases). The V gene's germline CDR1 is MNHEY and CDR2 SVGAGI. V gave up 0 bases and J gave up 0 bases, with 9 bases separating them. This CDR3 is 15 amino acids long. The CDR3 nucleotides read TGTGCCAGCAGTTACTCTCTCGGGAGCTCCTACGAGCAGTACTTC. Translation gives CASSYSLGSSYEQYF.

The rearrangement joins TRBV30 to TRBJ1-2, with 9 positions matching TRBD1. With V trimmed by 1 base and J by 6 bases, 3 bases remained unmatched. The CDR3 runs 13 residues. The germline gives CDR1 GTSNPN, CDR2 SVGIG (reference sequence). The DNA for the CDR3 is TGTGCCTGGAGTGGGACAGGGGCGGATGGCTACACCTTC. Protein: CAWSGTGADGYTF. The whole variable domain, filled in from reference TRBV30 and TRBJ1-2, reads SQTIHQWPATLVQPVGSPLSLECTVEGTSNPNLYWYRQAAGRGLQLLFYSVGIGQISSEVPQNLSASRPQDRQFILSSKKLLLSDSGFYLCAWSGTGADGYTFGSGTRLTVV.

The chain combines TRBV5-4 with TRBJ1-2; D unresolved. The germline V and J ends were trimmed by 0 bases and 2 bases, with 11 bases remaining between them. The V gene's germline CDR1 is SGHNT and CDR2 YYREEE (reference sequence). This CDR3 comprises 15 residues. The CDR3 region is CASSLALGPNYGYTF. CDR3 in DNA: TGTGCCAGCAGCTTGGCTCTAGGGCCCAACTATGGCTACACCTTC. Combining the CDR3 with reference TRBV5-4 and TRBJ1-2 gives the whole variable domain ETGVTQSPTHLIKTRGQQVTLRCSSQSGHNTVSWYQQALGQGPQFIFQYYREEENGRGNFPPRFSGLQFPNYSSELNVNALELDDSALYLCASSLALGPNYGYTFGSGTRLTVV.

The chain links TRBV29-1 to TRBJ1-5; D gene unclear. The CDR3 runs to 12 residues. The V end lost 6 bases, the J end lost 2 bases, and 8 bases lay between the germline ends. CDR1 SQVTM and CDR2 ANQGSEA come from the germline V gene. Here the CDR3 DNA reads TGCAGCGTCGGAGAGGGCAATCAGCCCCAGCATTTT. Translation gives CSVGEGNQPQHF.

V and J are TRBV5-4 and TRBJ2-7, with 12 bases identical to TRBD1. The germline V gene encodes CDR1 SGHNT and CDR2 YYREEE (reference sequence). The CDR3 extends over 14 amino acids. V was pared by 5 bases and J by 7 bases, with 7 bases of the junction left unmatched. The CDR3 DNA reads TGTGCCAGCAGGTGGGACAGGGGGCAGGGGGAGCAGTACTTC. Translation gives CASRWDRGQGEQYF.

The chain has TRBV19 and TRBJ2-5; D unresolved. V was trimmed by 2 bases and J by 5 bases, leaving 9 bases between them. CDR1 and CDR2 (germline): LNHDA, SQIVND (reference sequence). This CDR3 region has 13 residues. The CDR3 here is CASSIPPAETQYF. The CDR3 DNA reads TGTGCCAGTAGTATACCGCCGGCGGAGACCCAGTACTTC.

J is TRBJ2-5 and V is TRBV28; D is unresolved. The length of the CDR3 is 15 residues. CDR1 and CDR2 from the germline V gene are MDHEN and SYDVKM. The V end lost 5 bases, the J end lost 2 bases, and 15 bases lay between the germline ends. This CDR3 is CASSPLRAKQETQYF. DNA for the CDR3: TGTGCCAGCAGTCCCCTCCGGGCTAAACAAGAGACCCAGTACTTC. Full variable domain (remainder filled in from reference TRBV28 and TRBJ2-5): DVKVTQSSRYLVKRTGEKVFLECVQDMDHENMFWYRQDPGLGLRLIYFSYDVKMKEKGDIPEGYSVSREKKERFSLILESASTNQTSMYLCASSPLRAKQETQYFGPGTRLLVL.

As for this clone: A read error may produce the germline difference seen at one junction end. The rearrangement joins TRBV29-1 to TRBJ2-7, with TRBD2 matching over 8 bases. Germline V CDR1 and CDR2: SQVTM, ANQGSEA. The CDR3 contains 13 residues. The CDR3: CSAFGRVKNEQCF. CDR3 DNA sequence: TGCAGCGCCTTCGGGAGGGTGAAGAACGAGCAGTGCTTC.

The chain couples TRBV30 to TRBJ2-4, with D maybe TRBD1 (6 bases). Germline lookup yields CDR1 GTSNPN and CDR2 SVGIG (reference sequence). V dropped 5 bases and J dropped 6 bases, with 17 bases sitting between them. CDR3 length: 14 amino acids. The CDR3 loop is CAWGPQGMGNIQYF. The CDR3 DNA is TGTGCCTGGGGACCTCAGGGGATGGGAAACATTCAGTACTTC. The variable domain in full, completed from reference TRBV30 and TRBJ2-4, reads SQTIHQWPATLVQPVGSPLSLECTVEGTSNPNLYWYRQAAGRGLQLLFYSVGIGQISSEVPQNLSASRPQDRQFILSSKKLLLSDSGFYLCAWGPQGMGNIQYFGAGTRLSVL.

This clone has only one observation. The chain combines TRBV2 with TRBJ1-3; 9 nucleotides match TRBD1. V trimming: 8 bases; J trimming: 6 bases; junction bases outside the gene matches: 8. The length of the CDR3 is 14 residues. The germline gives CDR1 SNHLY, CDR2 FYNNEI. CDR3 bases: TGTGCCAGCTCAAGACAGGGGGTAGAAAACACCATATATTTT. This codes for CASSRQGVENTIYF.

This chain uses TRBV5-1 with TRBJ2-1, with 9 bases identical to TRBD2. The germline V gene has CDR1 SGHRS and CDR2 YFSETQ. V lost 6 bases, J lost 10 bases, and 14 bases stayed unmatched. CDR3 length equals 15 residues. CDR3 region: CASTPGLAQGREQFF. For the CDR3, the DNA is TGCGCCAGCACCCCCGGACTAGCGCAAGGAAGGGAGCAGTTCTTC.

This chain joins TRBV7-9 and TRBJ2-5; TRBD2 agrees at 10 bases. The better agreement between TRBJ2-7 and the DNA end casts doubt on the J call. Per germline, CDR1 SEHNR and CDR2 FQNEAQ (reference sequence). The CDR3 has 16 residues. CDR3 in DNA: TGTGCCAGCAGTAGAGGTTCTAGCGGGAGAATGAACGAGCAGTACTTC. Residues: CASSRGSSGRMNEQYF.

The chain uses TRBV9 and TRBJ1-3; the D gene is possibly TRBD1 (5 bases). The CDR3 covers 19 residues. With 3 bases removed from V and 2 bases from J, the gap between germline ends came to 24 bases. Germline-derived CDR1 and CDR2 are SGDLS and YYNGEE. The CDR3 protein is CASSARTGRGGLAGNTIYF. CDR3 coding DNA: TGTGCCAGCAGCGCGCGGACGGGGCGAGGAGGTTTGGCTGGAAACACCATATATTTT.

Notes on this clone: Other DNA variants within this sample encode the same CDR3. The rearrangement links TRBV7-2 to TRBJ2-1, with D perhaps TRBD2 (6 bases). The CDR3 loop spans 16 amino acids. Trimming took off 5 bases at V and 3 bases at J, with 17 bases between the two ends. Germline assignment: CDR1 SGHTA and CDR2 FQGNSA. DNA for the CDR3: TGTGCCAGCAGCCATCGACGGCGGGACCTCTACAATGAGCAGTTCTTC. It yields the protein CASSHRRRDLYNEQFF.

This clone came up a few times. V gene TRBV28 combines with J gene TRBJ2-7; the match to TRBD1 covers 12 bases. The CDR3 covers 15 residues. The ends lost 4 bases at V and 4 bases at J; junction bases unmatched: 5. Germline loops: CDR1 MDHEN, CDR2 SYDVKM. CDR3 in amino acids: CASSSPGQGAYEQYF. The CDR3 DNA is TGTGCCAGCAGTTCGCCGGGACAGGGGGCTTACGAGCAGTACTTC.

On this clone itself: The germline gene is not matched at one end of the junction; a read error may be the cause. This chain links TRBV29-1 with TRBJ2-7; perhaps TRBD2 as D (5 bases). The CDR3 spans 12 residues. Germline loops: CDR1 SQVTM, CDR2 ANQGSEA. CDR3 sequence: CSVLVAPYKQYF. The CDR3 DNA is TGCAGCGTACTAGTAGCCCCGTACAAGCAGTATTTC.

About this clone: This may be a read error, as it is one base from a much larger clone. This rearrangement joins TRBV7-7 to TRBJ2-3; D may correspond to TRBD1 or TRBD2 (5 bases each). Germline V gene sequence: CDR1 SSHAT, CDR2 FNYEAQ (reference sequence). CDR3 length: 15 amino acids. In nucleotides, the CDR3 is TGTGCTAGCAGCCTGGGGACGGGGAGCACAAATACGCAGTATTTT. It encodes CASSLGTGSTNTQYF.

The CDR3 DNA sequence: TGTGCCAGCGGCTATGGATACACTGAAGCTTTCTTT. Translated, it gives CASGYGYTEAFF. The rearrangement links TRBV6-6 to TRBJ1-1, with D hard to call. V lost 8 bases, J lost 3 bases, and 10 bases lay in between. This CDR3 region has 12 residues. Germline V gene lookup returns CDR1 MNHNY and CDR2 SVGAGI (reference sequence).

This clone occurred a few times. The rearrangement joins TRBV30 to TRBJ2-2, with D perhaps TRBD2 (6 bases). This CDR3 is 15 amino acids long. Trimming pared 3 bases from V and 2 bases from J, leaving 13 bases between. Germline CDR1 and CDR2: GTSNPN and SVGIG (reference sequence). Written as DNA, the CDR3 is TGTGCCTGGAGCCGGGGACTCGGAAACACCGGGGAGCTGTTTTTT. Translation gives CAWSRGLGNTGELFF.

V usage is TRBV28 and J usage is TRBJ2-7, with TRBD2 identical over 8 bases. The CDR3 extends over 15 amino acids. V lost 5 bases, J lost 1 base, and 7 bases stayed unmatched. Germline V gene data show CDR1 as MDHEN and CDR2 as SYDVKM. The CDR3 spells CASSVTSAGSYEQYF. CDR3 bases: TGTGCCAGCAGTGTGACTAGCGCCGGATCCTACGAGCAGTACTTC.

This rearrangement joins TRBV7-2 to TRBJ2-1, with 9 positions matching TRBD2. The CDR3 extends over 15 amino acids. CDR1 SGHTA and CDR2 FQGNSA come from the germline V gene. With V trimmed by 1 base and J by 10 bases, 8 bases remained unmatched. CDR3 protein: CASSLGSLAGSEQFF. The DNA of the CDR3 is TGTGCCAGCAGCTTAGGGAGTCTAGCGGGAAGCGAGCAGTTCTTC.

A word on this clone: A much larger clone differs by one base, so this may be a read error. The sample has other DNA sequences that encode this CDR3 too. V usage is TRBV19 and J usage is TRBJ1-1; 12 bases are a match to TRBD1. CDR3 size: 17 residues. Germline V gene data show CDR1 as LNHDA and CDR2 as SQIVND (reference sequence). The CDR3: CASSIGGQGAWNTEAFF. CDR3 sequence (DNA): TGTGCCAGCAGTATAGGGGGACAGGGGGCCTGGAACACTGAAGCTTTCTTT.

For the CDR3, the DNA is TGTGCCAGCAGCCCGTCCGGGACTAGCGTTCAAGAGACCCAGTACTTC. Encoded protein: CASSPSGTSVQETQYF. The gene calls are TRBV7-9 and TRBJ2-5; 10 bases fit TRBD2. The CDR3 loop spans 16 amino acids. Germline lookup yields CDR1 SEHNR and CDR2 FQNEAQ (reference sequence). Trimming at V came to 5 bases and at J to 2 bases, leaving 8 bases not matched to a gene.